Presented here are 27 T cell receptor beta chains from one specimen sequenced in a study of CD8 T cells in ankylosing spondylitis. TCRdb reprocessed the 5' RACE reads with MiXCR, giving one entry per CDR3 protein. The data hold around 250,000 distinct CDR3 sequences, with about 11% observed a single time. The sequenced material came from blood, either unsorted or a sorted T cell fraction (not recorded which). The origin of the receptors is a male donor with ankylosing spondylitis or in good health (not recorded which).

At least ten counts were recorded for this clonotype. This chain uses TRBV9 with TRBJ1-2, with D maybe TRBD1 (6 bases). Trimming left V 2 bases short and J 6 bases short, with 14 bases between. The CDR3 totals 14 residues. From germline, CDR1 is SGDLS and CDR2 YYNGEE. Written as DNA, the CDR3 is TGTGCCAGCAGCGTGCAGCCGGGACAACATGGCTACACCTTC. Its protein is CASSVQPGQHGYTF.

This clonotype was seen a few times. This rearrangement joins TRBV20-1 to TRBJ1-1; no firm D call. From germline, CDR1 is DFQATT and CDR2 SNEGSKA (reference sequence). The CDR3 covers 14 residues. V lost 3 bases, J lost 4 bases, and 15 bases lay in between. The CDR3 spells CSASIEGRVTEAFF. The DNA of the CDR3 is TGCAGTGCTAGTATCGAAGGGCGGGTCACTGAAGCTTTCTTT.

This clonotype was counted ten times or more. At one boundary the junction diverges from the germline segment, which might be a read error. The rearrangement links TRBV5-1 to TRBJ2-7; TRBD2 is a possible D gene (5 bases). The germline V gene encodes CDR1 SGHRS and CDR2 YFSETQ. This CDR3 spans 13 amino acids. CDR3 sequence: CASSLGGSSEQYF. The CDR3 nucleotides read TGCGCCAGCAGCTTGGGAGGGTCCTCCGAGCAGTACTTC.

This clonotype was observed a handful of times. CDR3 loop: CSATEGQGGHEQYF. For the CDR3, the DNA is TGCAGTGCTACTGAGGGACAGGGTGGGCACGAGCAGTACTTC. The rearrangement links TRBV20-1 to TRBJ2-7, with 9 bases matching TRBD1. The germline gives CDR1 DFQATT, CDR2 SNEGSKA (reference sequence). The CDR3 sequence is 14 residues long. V shed 4 bases and J 5 bases; nucleotides not matched to a gene: 9.

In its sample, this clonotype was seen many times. This chain's CDR3 is CASSLYGADTQYF. CDR3 in DNA: TGTGCCAGCAGCTTATATGGGGCAGATACGCAGTATTTT. The V and J genes are TRBV7-7 and TRBJ2-3; D unresolved. The CDR3 covers 13 residues. With 2 bases removed from V and 4 bases from J, the gap between germline ends came to 7 bases. Germline assignment: CDR1 SSHAT and CDR2 FNYEAQ (reference sequence).

The CDR3, as DNA: TGTGCCAGCAGCTCGGGACTAGCGGGTATCACCGGGGAGCTGTTTTTT. Translation gives CASSSGLAGITGELFF. The V gene is TRBV7-6, the J gene TRBJ2-2, with 12 bases that match TRBD2. The CDR3 totals 16 residues. With V trimmed by 4 bases and J by 4 bases, 4 bases remained unmatched. Germline V gene lookup returns CDR1 SGHVS and CDR2 FNYEAQ. Full variable domain (rest looked up from reference TRBV7-6 and TRBJ2-2): GAGVSQSPRYKVTKRGQDVALRCDPISGHVSLYWYRQALGQGPEFLTYFNYEAQQDKSGLPNDRFSAERPEGSISTLTIQRTEQRDSAMYRCASSSGLAGITGELFFGEGSRLTVL.

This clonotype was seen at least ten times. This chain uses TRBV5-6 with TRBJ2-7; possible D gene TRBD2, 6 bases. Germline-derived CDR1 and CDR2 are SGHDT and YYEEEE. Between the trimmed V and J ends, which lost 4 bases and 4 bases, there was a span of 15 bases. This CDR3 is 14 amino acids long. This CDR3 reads CASSEGRGWYEQYF. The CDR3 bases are TGTGCCAGCAGCGAGGGACGGGGGTGGTACGAGCAGTACTTC.

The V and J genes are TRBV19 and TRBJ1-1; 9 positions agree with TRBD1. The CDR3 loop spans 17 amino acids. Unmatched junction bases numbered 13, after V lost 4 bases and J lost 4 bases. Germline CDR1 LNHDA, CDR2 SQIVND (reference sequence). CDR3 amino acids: CASSRLGTGTLLTEAFF. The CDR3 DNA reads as TGTGCCAGTAGTAGACTGGGGACAGGGACGCTTCTCACTGAAGCTTTCTTT.

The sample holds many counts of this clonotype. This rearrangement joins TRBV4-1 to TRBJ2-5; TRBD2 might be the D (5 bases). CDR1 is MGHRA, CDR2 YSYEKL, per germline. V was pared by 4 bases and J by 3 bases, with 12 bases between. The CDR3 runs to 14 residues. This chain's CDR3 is CASSRLEREETQYF. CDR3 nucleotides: TGCGCCAGCAGCCGGTTAGAGAGGGAAGAGACCCAGTACTTC.

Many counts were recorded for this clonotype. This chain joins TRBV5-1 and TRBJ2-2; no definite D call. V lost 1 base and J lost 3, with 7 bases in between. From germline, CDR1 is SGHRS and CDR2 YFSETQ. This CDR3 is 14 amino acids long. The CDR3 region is CASSLWSDTGELFF. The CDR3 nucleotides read TGCGCCAGCAGCTTGTGGTCGGACACCGGGGAGCTGTTTTTT.

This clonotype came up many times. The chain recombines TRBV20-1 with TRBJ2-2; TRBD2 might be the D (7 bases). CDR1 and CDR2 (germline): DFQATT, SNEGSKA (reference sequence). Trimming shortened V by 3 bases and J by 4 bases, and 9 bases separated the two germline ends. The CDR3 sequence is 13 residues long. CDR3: CSARAGATGELFF. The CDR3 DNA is TGCAGTGCTAGGGCGGGGGCCACCGGGGAGCTGTTTTTT.

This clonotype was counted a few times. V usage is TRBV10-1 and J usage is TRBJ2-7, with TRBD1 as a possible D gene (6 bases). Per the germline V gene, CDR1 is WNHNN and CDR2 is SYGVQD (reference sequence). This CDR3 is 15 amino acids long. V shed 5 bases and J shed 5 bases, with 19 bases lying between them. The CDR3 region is CASSLGFTGSDEQYF. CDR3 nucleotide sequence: TGCGCCAGCAGTCTCGGGTTTACAGGGAGCGACGAGCAGTACTTC.

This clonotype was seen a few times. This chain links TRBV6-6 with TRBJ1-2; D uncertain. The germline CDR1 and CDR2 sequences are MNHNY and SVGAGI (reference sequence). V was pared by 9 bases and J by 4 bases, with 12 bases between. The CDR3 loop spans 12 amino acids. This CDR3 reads CASRTDVYGYTF. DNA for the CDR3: TGTGCCAGTCGGACGGACGTCTATGGCTACACCTTC.

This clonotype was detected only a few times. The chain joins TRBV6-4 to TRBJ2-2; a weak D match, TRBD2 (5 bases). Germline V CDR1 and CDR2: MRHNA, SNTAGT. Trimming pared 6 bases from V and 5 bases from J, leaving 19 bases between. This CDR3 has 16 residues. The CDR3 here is CASSEGYDGQTGELFF. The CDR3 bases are TGTGCCAGCAGCGAGGGATATGACGGGCAAACCGGGGAGCTGTTTTTT.

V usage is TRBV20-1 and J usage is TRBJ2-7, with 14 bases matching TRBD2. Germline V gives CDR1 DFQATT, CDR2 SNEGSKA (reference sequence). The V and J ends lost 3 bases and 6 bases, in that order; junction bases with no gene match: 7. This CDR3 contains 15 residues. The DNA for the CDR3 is TGCAGTGCTAGGAAAACCGGACTAGCGGGAGGCGAGCAGTACTTC. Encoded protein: CSARKTGLAGGEQYF.

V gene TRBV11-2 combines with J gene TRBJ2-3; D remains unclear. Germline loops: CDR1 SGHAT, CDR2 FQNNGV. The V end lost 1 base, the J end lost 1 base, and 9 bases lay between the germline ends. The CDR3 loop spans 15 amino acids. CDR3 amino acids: CASSLGTLGTDTQYF. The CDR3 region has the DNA TGTGCCAGCAGCTTAGGGACCTTAGGCACAGATACGCAGTATTTT.

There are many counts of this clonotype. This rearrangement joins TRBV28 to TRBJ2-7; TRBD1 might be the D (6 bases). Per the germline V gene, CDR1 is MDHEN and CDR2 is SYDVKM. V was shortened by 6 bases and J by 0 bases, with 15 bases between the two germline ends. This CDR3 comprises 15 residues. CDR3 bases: TGTGCCAGCAGGTTGGGGACAATGAGCTCCTACGAGCAGTACTTC. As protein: CASRLGTMSSYEQYF.

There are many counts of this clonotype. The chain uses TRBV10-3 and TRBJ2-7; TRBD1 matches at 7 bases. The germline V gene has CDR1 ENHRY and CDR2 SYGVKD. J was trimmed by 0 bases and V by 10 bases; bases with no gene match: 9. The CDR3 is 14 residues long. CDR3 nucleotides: TGTGCCAACGCAGGACAGGACGACTCCTACGAGCAGTACTTC. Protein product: CANAGQDDSYEQYF.

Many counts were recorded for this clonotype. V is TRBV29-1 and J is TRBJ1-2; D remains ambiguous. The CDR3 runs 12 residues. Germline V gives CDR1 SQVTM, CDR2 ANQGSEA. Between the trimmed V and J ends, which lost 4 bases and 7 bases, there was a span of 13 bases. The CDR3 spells CSVGPALGGYTF. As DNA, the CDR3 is TGCAGCGTTGGGCCGGCGCTGGGTGGCTACACCTTC.

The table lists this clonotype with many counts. The CDR3 region is CASSLTGSTNEKLFF. The CDR3 DNA follows: TGCGCCAGCAGCTTGACGGGATCAACTAATGAAAAACTGTTTTTT. The rearrangement links TRBV5-1 to TRBJ1-4; D gene uncertain. The germline CDR1 and CDR2 sequences are SGHRS and YFSETQ. Trimming pared 1 base from V and 0 bases from J, leaving 7 bases between. This CDR3 contains 15 residues.

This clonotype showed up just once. CDR3 coding DNA: TGTGCCAGCAGCCTTGGGGGCCACGAGCAGTACTTC. Amino acids: CASSLGGHEQYF. The chain carries TRBV7-9 and TRBJ2-7; D might be TRBD1 (6 bases). The CDR3 contains 12 residues. Trimming stripped 5 bases from V and 5 bases from J, with 10 bases between. In germline, CDR1 is SEHNR, CDR2 FQNEAQ (reference sequence).

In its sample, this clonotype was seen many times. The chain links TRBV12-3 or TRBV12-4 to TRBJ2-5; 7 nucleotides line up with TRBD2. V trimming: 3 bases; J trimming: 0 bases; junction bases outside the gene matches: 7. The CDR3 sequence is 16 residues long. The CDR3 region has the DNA TGTGCCAGCAGTTTCGGTACTAGCGCACACCAAGAGACCCAGTACTTC. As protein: CASSFGTSAHQETQYF.

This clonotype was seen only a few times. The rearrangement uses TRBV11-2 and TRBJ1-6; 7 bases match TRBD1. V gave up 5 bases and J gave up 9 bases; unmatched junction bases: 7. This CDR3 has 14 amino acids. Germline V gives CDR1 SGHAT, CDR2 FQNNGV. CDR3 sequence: CASSRGTAASPLHF. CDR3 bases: TGTGCCAGCAGCCGCGGGACAGCTGCTTCACCCCTCCACTTT.

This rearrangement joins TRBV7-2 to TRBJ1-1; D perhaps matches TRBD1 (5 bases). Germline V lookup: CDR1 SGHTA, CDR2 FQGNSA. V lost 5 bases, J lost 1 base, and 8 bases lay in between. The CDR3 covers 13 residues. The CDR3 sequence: CASSVRGNTEAFF. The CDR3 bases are TGTGCCAGCAGCGTGAGGGGGAACACTGAAGCTTTCTTT.

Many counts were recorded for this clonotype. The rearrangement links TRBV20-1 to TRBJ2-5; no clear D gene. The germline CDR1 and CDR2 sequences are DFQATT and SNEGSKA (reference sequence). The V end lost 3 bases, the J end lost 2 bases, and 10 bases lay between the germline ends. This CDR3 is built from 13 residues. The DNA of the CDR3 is TGCAGTGCTAGCTCAGTCAGTCAAGAGACCCAGTACTTC. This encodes CSASSVSQETQYF.

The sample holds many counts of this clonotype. The CDR3 DNA is TGTGCCACCAGCAGAGACACTGCTGCGAACACCGGGGAGCTGTTTTTT. It translates to CATSRDTAANTGELFF. This chain links TRBV15 with TRBJ2-2; D unresolved. The germline CDR1 and CDR2 sequences are LNHNV and YYDKDF (reference sequence). V lost 0 bases and J lost 0, with 8 bases in between. The CDR3 totals 16 residues. The full variable domain, completed using reference TRBV15 and TRBJ2-2, is DAMVIQNPRYQVTQFGKPVTLSCSQTLNHNVMYWYQQKSSQAPKLLFHYYDKDFNNEADTPDNFQSRRPNTSFCFLDIRSPGLGDTAMYLCATSRDTAANTGELFFGEGSRLTVL.

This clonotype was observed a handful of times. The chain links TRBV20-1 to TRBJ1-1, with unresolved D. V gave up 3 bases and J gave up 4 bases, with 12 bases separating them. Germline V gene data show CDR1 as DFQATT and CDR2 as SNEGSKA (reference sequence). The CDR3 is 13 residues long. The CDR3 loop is CSARAALGTEAFF. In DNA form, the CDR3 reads TGCAGTGCTAGGGCGGCCCTTGGCACTGAAGCTTTCTTT.